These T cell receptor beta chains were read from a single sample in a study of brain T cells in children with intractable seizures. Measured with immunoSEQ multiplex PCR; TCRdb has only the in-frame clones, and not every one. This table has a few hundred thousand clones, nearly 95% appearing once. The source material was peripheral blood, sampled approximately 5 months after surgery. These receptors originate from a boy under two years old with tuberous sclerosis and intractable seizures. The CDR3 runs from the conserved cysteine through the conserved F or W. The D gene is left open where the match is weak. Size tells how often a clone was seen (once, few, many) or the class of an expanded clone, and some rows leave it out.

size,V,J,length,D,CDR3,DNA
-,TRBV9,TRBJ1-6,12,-,CASSAGNSPLHF,TGTGCCAGCAGCGCGGGGAATTCACCCCTCCACTTT
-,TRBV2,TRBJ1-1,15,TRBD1,CASRKAPGGGTEAFF,TGTGCCAGCAGGAAGGCACCAGGGGGCGGCACTGAAGCTTTCTTT
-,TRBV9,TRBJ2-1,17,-,CASSQTSSRGRYNEQFF,TGTGCCAGCAGCCAAACTTCTTCGAGGGGGAGGTACAATGAGCAGTTCTTC
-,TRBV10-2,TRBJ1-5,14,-,CASGEEYSNQPQHF,TGCGCCAGCGGAGAGGAATATAGCAATCAGCCCCAGCATTTT
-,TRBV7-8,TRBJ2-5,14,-,CASSGRWVTETQYF,TGTGCCAGCAGCGGCCGATGGGTTACGGAGACCCAGTACTTC
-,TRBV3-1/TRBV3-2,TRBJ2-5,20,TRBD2,CASSQDDDLSSGRGWGTQYF,TGTGCCAGCAGCCAAGATGATGACTTGTCTAGCGGGAGAGGGTGGGGGACCCAGTACTTC
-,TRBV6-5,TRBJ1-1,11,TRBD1,CASSTGETAFF,TGTGCCAGCAGTACAGGGGAAACAGCTTTCTTT
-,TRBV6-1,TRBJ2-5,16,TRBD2,CASSESILAGAWAQYF,TGTGCCAGCAGTGAATCTATACTAGCGGGGGCCTGGGCCCAGTACTTC
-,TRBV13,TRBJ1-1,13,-,CASSFGANTEAFF,TGTGCCAGCAGCTTCGGCGCGAACACTGAAGCTTTCTTT
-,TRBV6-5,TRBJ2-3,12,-,CASSSSSVPQYF,TGTGCCAGCAGCAGCTCTAGCGTGCCGCAGTATTTT
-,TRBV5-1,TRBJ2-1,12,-,CASSWTTNEQFF,TGCGCCAGCAGCTGGACTACCAATGAGCAGTTCTTC
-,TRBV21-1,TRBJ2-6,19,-,CASSAARRTGGSGANVLTF,TGTGCCAGCTCCGCAGCAAGGAGGACAGGGGGGTCTGGGGCCAACGTCCTGACTTTC
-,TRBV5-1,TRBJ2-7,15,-,CASSQWQGLIYEQYF,TGCGCCAGCAGCCAGTGGCAGGGGCTGATCTACGAGCAGTACTTC
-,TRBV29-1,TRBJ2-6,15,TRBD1,CSVVTGTSGANVLTF,TGCAGCGTCGTGACAGGGACCTCTGGGGCCAACGTCCTGACTTTC
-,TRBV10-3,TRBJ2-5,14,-,CAIGTTKYQETQYF,TGTGCCATCGGCACTACTAAGTACCAAGAGACCCAGTACTTC
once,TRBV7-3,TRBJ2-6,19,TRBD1,CASSLIRTGAPSGANVLTF,TGTGCCAGCAGCTTAATTCGGACAGGGGCCCCCTCTGGGGCCAACGTCCTGACTTTC
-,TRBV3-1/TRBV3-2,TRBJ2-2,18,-,CASSQDPFHKMDTGELFF,TGTGCCAGCAGCCAAGACCCATTCCACAAGATGGACACCGGGGAGCTGTTTTTT
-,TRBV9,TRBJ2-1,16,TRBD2,CASSIYLAGTYNEQFF,TGTGCCAGCAGCATTTATCTAGCGGGAACCTACAATGAGCAGTTCTTC
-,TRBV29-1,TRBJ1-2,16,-,CSVELTALGLQYGYTF,TGCAGCGTTGAACTGACCGCACTAGGGTTACAGTATGGCTACACCTTC
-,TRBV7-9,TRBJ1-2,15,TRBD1,CASSPRTGTNYGYTF,TGTGCCAGCAGCCCGCGGACAGGAACGAACTATGGCTACACCTTC
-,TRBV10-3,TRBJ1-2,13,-,CAISDGGLVGYTF,TGTGCCATCAGTGATGGGGGGCTGGTGGGCTACACCTTC
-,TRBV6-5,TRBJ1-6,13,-,CASRTSYNSPLHF,TGTGCCAGCAGAACAAGCTATAATTCACCCCTCCACTTT
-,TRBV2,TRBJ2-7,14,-,CASSSSPSSYEQYF,TGTGCCAGCAGTTCGAGTCCCAGCTCCTACGAGCAGTACTTC
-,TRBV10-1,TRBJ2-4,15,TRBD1,CASTDREIAKNIQYF,TGCGCCAGCACCGACAGGGAAATAGCCAAAAACATTCAGTACTTC
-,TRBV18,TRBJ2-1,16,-,CASSPERGGTNNEQFF,TGTGCCAGCTCTCCCGAAAGAGGGGGGACTAACAATGAGCAGTTCTTC
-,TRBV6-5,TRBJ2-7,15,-,CASSYPVGGRYEQYF,TGTGCCAGCAGTTACCCCGTGGGGGGGCGATACGAGCAGTACTTC
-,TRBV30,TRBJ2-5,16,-,CAWSRHSEKYQETQYF,TGTGCCTGGAGTAGACATAGCGAGAAGTACCAAGAGACCCAGTACTTC
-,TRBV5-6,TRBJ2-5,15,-,CASSPGTSSGETQYF,TGTGCCAGCAGCCCGGGGACTTCCTCGGGAGAGACCCAGTACTTC
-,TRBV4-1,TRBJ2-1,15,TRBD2,CASSPSGGAFGEQFF,TGCGCCAGCAGCCCTAGCGGGGGGGCCTTTGGGGAGCAGTTCTTC
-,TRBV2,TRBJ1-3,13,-,CASSEDSGNTIYF,TGTGCCAGCAGTGAAGACTCTGGAAACACCATATATTTT
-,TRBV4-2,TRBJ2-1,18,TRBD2,CASSQETSGGLPYNEQFF,TGTGCCAGCAGCCAAGAGACTAGCGGGGGCTTACCCTACAATGAGCAGTTCTTC
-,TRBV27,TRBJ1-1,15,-,CASSPGTGILTEAFF,TGTGCCAGCAGTCCGGGTACGGGAATTCTCACTGAAGCTTTCTTT
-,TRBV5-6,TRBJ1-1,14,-,CASSLGATVFEAFF,TGTGCCAGCAGCTTGGGAGCGACAGTTTTTGAAGCTTTCTTT
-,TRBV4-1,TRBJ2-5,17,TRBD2,CASSPTFRAGGGETQYF,TGCGCCAGCAGCCCCACATTTAGAGCGGGGGGAGGGGAGACCCAGTACTTC